This TCR beta chain is from a study of OX40 agonist ivuxolimab in advanced cancers. This clone came up a few times. Here immunoSEQ multiplex PCR was the method, and the copy in TCRdb shows in-frame clones only, minus some. Of about 61,000 clones listed, about 88% are singletons. Germline V gene data show CDR1 as SGHTS and CDR2 as YDEGEE. The CDR3 has 13 residues. Trimming removed 3 bases at V and 14 bases at J, with 20 bases between. Sequenced material: CD4+ or CD8+ T cells sorted from blood, taken in a trial of the OX40 agonist ivuxolimab. The source is an adult with an advanced solid tumor such as melanoma, head and neck, liver or kidney cancer. The chain carries TRBV5-8 and TRBJ1-2, with a tentative D call TRBD1 (6 bases). For the CDR3, the DNA is TGTGCCAGCAGCTCCCCTAACCAAGAGGGGGAGACCTTC. Protein product: CASSSPNQEGETF.